This is a list of T cell receptor beta chains from one sample in a study of T cell responses to AZD1222 COVID-19 vaccine. The protocol was immunoSEQ multiplex PCR, while the TCRdb copy is restricted to in-frame clones and leaves out a portion. The data contain 90,000 to 150,000 clones, around nine tenths of them singletons. Source: peripheral blood, taken on day 0 of AZD1222 vaccination. The receptors were gathered from an adult in good health. Both conserved end residues are part of each CDR3. The D gene is left open where the match is weak. A row's size may be missing; if present it is once, few, many or a size class.

j_call clone_size d_call v_call cdr3_nt cdr3_aa
TRBJ2-1 NA TRBD2 TRBV10-3 TGTGCCATCAGTGATTCCAGCGGGAGTTTGCCGTTCTTC CAISDSSGSLPFF
TRBJ1-1 NA NA TRBV6-5 TGTGCCAGCAGCCCGAGCCCCGGGGGGGAGAAAGCTTTCTTT CASSPSPGGEKAFF
TRBJ1-2 NA TRBD1 TRBV3-1/TRBV3-2 TGTGCCAGCAGGAGACAGGGCAACTATGGCTACACCTTC CASRRQGNYGYTF
TRBJ1-2 NA NA TRBV29-1 TGCAGCGTTGAGACCGCGAACTATGGCTACACCTTC CSVETANYGYTF
TRBJ1-6 NA NA TRBV30 TGTGCCTGGAGGAGCTCCTATAATTCACCCCTCCACTTT CAWRSSYNSPLHF
TRBJ1-1 once NA TRBV7-9 TGTGCCAGCGAGTCCGTGCGGGGAGCTTTCTTT CASESVRGAFF
TRBJ1-5 NA NA TRBV19 TGTGCCAGTAGTACCCCGAGGCAGGGGAGCAATCAGCCCCAGCATTTT CASSTPRQGSNQPQHF
TRBJ2-1 few NA TRBV5-1 TGCGCCAGCAGCTTGGAATACAATGAGCAGTTCTTC CASSLEYNEQFF
TRBJ2-5 NA NA TRBV28 TGTGCCACCCAACAAGGAAATCGGGAGACCCAGTACTTC CATQQGNRETQYF
TRBJ2-5 NA TRBD1 TRBV25-1 TGTGCCAGCAGCTGGACAGGCCAGCTGGCCCAGTACTTC CASSWTGQLAQYF
TRBJ2-1 NA NA TRBV28 TGTGCCAGCAGTCTACTCCTCTTGGGCAGGAGCTCCTACAATGAGCAGTTCTTC CASSLLLLGRSSYNEQFF
TRBJ2-2 NA NA TRBV4-3 TGCGCCAGCAGCCAAGACCAGGGGAATTTCGGGGAGCTGTTTTTT CASSQDQGNFGELFF
TRBJ1-1 NA NA TRBV6-1 TGTGCCAGCAGTGAAGACAGGGTGACTGAAGCTTTCTTT CASSEDRVTEAFF
TRBJ2-1 NA NA TRBV25-1 TGTTCCACCGGACAAGATTACAATGAGCAGTTCTTC CSTGQDYNEQFF
TRBJ1-1 NA NA TRBV5-5 TGTGCCAGCAGCTATTACGCCCCTCTCATGAACACTGAAGCTTTCTTT CASSYYAPLMNTEAFF
TRBJ1-1 NA TRBD1 TRBV5-4 TGTGCCAGCAGCTTGACCGTCGGACAGGGGAGGACTGAAGCTTTCTTT CASSLTVGQGRTEAFF
TRBJ2-7 NA TRBD2 TRBV10-2 TGCGCCAGCAGTGAGGCTAGCGGAGGTTACGAGCAGTACTTC CASSEASGGYEQYF
TRBJ1-5 few NA TRBV3-1/TRBV3-2 TGTGCCAGCAGCCAAGTGGGGGGGCCCCAGCATTTT CASSQVGGPQHF
TRBJ2-7 NA TRBD2 TRBV6-4 TGTGCCAGCAGTGACTCGGGCCCGTCTAGCGGGAGGGGAACCTACGAGCAGTACTTC CASSDSGPSSGRGTYEQYF
TRBJ2-7 NA NA TRBV5-6 TGTGCCAGCAGCTTTTCCCAGGCTTCCTACGAGCAGTACTTC CASSFSQASYEQYF
TRBJ2-1 NA TRBD2 TRBV9 TGTGCCAGCAGCGGCAGCTCTGGGAGGGACAATGAGCAGTTCTTC CASSGSSGRDNEQFF
TRBJ1-1 once TRBD1 TRBV3-1/TRBV3-2 TGTGCCAGCAGCCGTAAGACAGGGGCTATGAACACTGAAGCTTTCTTT CASSRKTGAMNTEAFF
TRBJ1-2 NA NA TRBV4-3 TGCGCCAGCAGCCAAGCTCCCTCCGTCTATGGCTACACCTTC CASSQAPSVYGYTF
TRBJ1-6 NA NA TRBV6-5 TGTGCCAGCCAGGTCAGCTCCTATAATTCACCCCTCCACTTT CASQVSSYNSPLHF
TRBJ2-7 NA NA TRBV29-1 TGCAGCGTTGGTTCGCCCCTGGGCGAGCAGTACTTC CSVGSPLGEQYF
TRBJ1-2 NA NA TRBV11-2 TGTGCCAGCAGCTTAGCAGGAGCTAACTATGGCTACACCTTC CASSLAGANYGYTF
TRBJ1-1 NA NA TRBV6-1 TGTGCCAGCAGTGAAATGGCAGGGATCACTGAAGCTTTCTTT CASSEMAGITEAFF
TRBJ2-2 NA TRBD2 TRBV24-1 TGTGCCACCAGTGATTGGAGCAGGGGGACTAGCGGGAGGACCTTCACCGGGGAGCTGTTTTTT CATSDWSRGTSGRTFTGELFF
TRBJ2-3 NA NA TRBV9 TGTGCCAGCAGCCGGGGGTATGATACGCAGTATTTT CASSRGYDTQYF
TRBJ2-1 few NA TRBV11-1 TGTGCCAGCAGCTTACGCAGGGCTAACAATGAGCAGTTCTTC CASSLRRANNEQFF
TRBJ1-1 NA NA TRBV7-8 TGTGCCAGCAGCCCCCCCCCAAGGGGTGAAGCTTTCTTT CASSPPPRGEAFF
TRBJ1-1 NA NA TRBV11-1 TGTGCCAGCAGCTTAGAGGTACAAAACACTGAAGCTTTCTTT CASSLEVQNTEAFF
TRBJ1-1 NA TRBD1 TRBV19 TGTGCCAGTAGTAAGACAGGGTCGAACACTGAAGCTTTCTTT CASSKTGSNTEAFF
TRBJ2-1 NA NA TRBV28 TGTGCCAGCAGCCGTAGAGGGCTAATTGGCTATGGTGAGCAGTTCTTC CASSRRGLIGYGEQFF
TRBJ1-5 NA TRBD1 TRBV4-1 TGCGCCAGCAGCCAAGAGGGACAGGCCAATCAGCCCCAGCATTTT CASSQEGQANQPQHF
TRBJ1-2 NA NA TRBV27 TGTGCCAGCAGTGAATACGGGGGGGGCTACACCTTC CASSEYGGGYTF
TRBJ2-1 once NA TRBV5-8 TGTGCCAGCTTTTCCCGACAGCTAGTTAACAATGAGCAGTTCTTC CASFSRQLVNNEQFF
TRBJ1-3 NA NA TRBV19 TGTGCCAGTAGTATACGGCGTGACAGCTCTGGAAACACCATATATTTT CASSIRRDSSGNTIYF
TRBJ2-1 NA NA TRBV3-1/TRBV3-2 TGTGCCAGCAGCCAAGTGGTGGTGGGCGGGGCGATGTACAATGAGCAGTTCTTC CASSQVVVGGAMYNEQFF
TRBJ2-3 NA TRBD2 TRBV18 TGTGCCAGCTCACCACCCAGCGGGAAAGGGCTGTATTTT CASSPPSGKGLYF
TRBJ2-2 NA NA TRBV6-5 TGTGCCAGCAGGCCTACTACTCGGAACACCGGGGAGCTGTTTTTT CASRPTTRNTGELFF
TRBJ1-1 NA NA TRBV4-3 TGCGCCAGCAGCCTAGACAGAATGAACACTGAAGCTTTCTTT CASSLDRMNTEAFF
TRBJ1-1 NA NA TRBV27 TGTGCCAGCAGCACACGTCGGGGGAGGACTGAAGCTTTCTTT CASSTRRGRTEAFF
TRBJ1-1 once NA TRBV9 TGTGCCAGCAGCTCCGTCCAGGGCCAGGGGACTGAAGCTTTCTTT CASSSVQGQGTEAFF
TRBJ1-2 NA TRBD1 TRBV29-1 TGCAGCGTTGAGGCCACAGGGGACTATGGCTACACCTTC CSVEATGDYGYTF